This T cell receptor (beta chain) emerged from a study of cytomegalovirus exposure and HLA in healthy donors. Study at large: The use of the same platform for the 110 or so validation repertoires and the roughly 700 first-cohort repertoires was reported by a later analysis.

Findings and limits, study-wide: High specificity and sensitivity for cytomegalovirus status were reported for the classifier. Later, an analysis found that TCR clusters from the first cohort tended to co-occur in the 120 validation repertoires. A few CMV-associated chains were confirmed in vitro to be specific for CMV antigens.

As to this clone: Its antigen is unidentified.

The repertoire was sequenced with immunoSEQ multiplex PCR; TCRdb's copy has only in-frame clones and lacks some. The table records about 240,000 clones, approximately 84% of them present only once. V was shortened by 5 bases and J by 8 bases, with 15 bases between the two germline ends. The CDR3 sequence is 13 residues long. Germline CDR1 SGHTA, CDR2 FQGNSA. The sequencing input was PBMCs. The receptor was derived from a woman in her twenties or thirties in good health and CMV-seropositive. The chain has TRBV7-2 and TRBJ1-2; possible D gene TRBD1, 5 bases. CDR3 in amino acids: CASSGATVWGYTF. CDR3 nucleotide sequence: TGTGCCAGCAGCGGGGCGACAGTGTGGGGCTACACCTTC.